This TCR beta chain was observed in a study of shared clonotypes between healthy human individuals. A remark on this clone: The antigen is undetermined.

Authors' data handling: ImmunoSEQ junction-only sequences lacked quality scores, so their filtering differed. The data were produced by immunoSEQ multiplex PCR, yet TCRdb's version contains in-frame clones alone and is incomplete. V and J calls and clone size are those listed in that table; D and trimming were worked out from the DNA. This table holds around 1.9 million clones, approximately 94% found once. CD45RO-negative, CCR7-selected cells formed the naive CD8 fraction, which excluded terminally differentiated effector memory CD45RA+ cells. Adult donors, all healthy and HIV-negative, had no recent acute infections or vaccinations. General study points: The donor pool, a small one, limited the genetic and exposure-history diversity represented. Investigators expected sequencing depth to affect clonotype sharing among donors.

The germline V gene encodes CDR1 SGHVS and CDR2 FNYEAQ. The CDR3 totals 15 residues. Trimming stripped 1 base from V and 5 bases from J, with 14 bases between. Sequencing was done on a sample of naive CD8+ T cells from PBMCs. The source is a young man in good health. Some clones in this sample may be carry-over from other donors' samples. The chain carries TRBV7-6 and TRBJ2-5; D perhaps matches TRBD2 (6 bases). In DNA form, the CDR3 reads TGTGCCAGCAGCTTAGTGCGAGTTGGGGGGGAGACCCAGTACTTC. It specifies CASSLVRVGGETQYF.